This paragraph reports one T cell receptor beta chain. The target antigen is unknown. The sample comes from a study of blood T cells in healthy people across ages. Study-wide points: Older age went with lower TCR beta diversity per million T cells, in a roughly linear way.

Losses at the gene ends were 6 bases for V and 3 bases for J; bases not matched to a gene: 9. The CDR3 consists of 17 residues. Primed by a sample-barcoded 5' primer and a J-beta primer mix, a second PCR proceeded for roughly 7 to 11 cycles. Any given sample supplied a minimum of 2.5 million CDR3-containing paired-end reads. MiXCR, run by TCRdb on the 5' RACE reads, gives a single entry per CDR3 protein. The table includes fewer than 1.5 million distinct CDR3 sequences, around 42% detected once. Donors were systemically healthy Caucasian individuals from Russia aged roughly 6 to 100 years. The clonotype was recovered from a woman under 30 in good health. Sequenced sample: blood. The rearrangement uses TRBV12-3 or TRBV12-4 and TRBJ2-1; 12 nucleotides match TRBD2. The CDR3 nucleotides read TGTGCCAGCAGACTCCTTGGACTAGCGGGGCTCTACAATGAGCAGTTCTTC. Translated: CASRLLGLAGLYNEQFF.